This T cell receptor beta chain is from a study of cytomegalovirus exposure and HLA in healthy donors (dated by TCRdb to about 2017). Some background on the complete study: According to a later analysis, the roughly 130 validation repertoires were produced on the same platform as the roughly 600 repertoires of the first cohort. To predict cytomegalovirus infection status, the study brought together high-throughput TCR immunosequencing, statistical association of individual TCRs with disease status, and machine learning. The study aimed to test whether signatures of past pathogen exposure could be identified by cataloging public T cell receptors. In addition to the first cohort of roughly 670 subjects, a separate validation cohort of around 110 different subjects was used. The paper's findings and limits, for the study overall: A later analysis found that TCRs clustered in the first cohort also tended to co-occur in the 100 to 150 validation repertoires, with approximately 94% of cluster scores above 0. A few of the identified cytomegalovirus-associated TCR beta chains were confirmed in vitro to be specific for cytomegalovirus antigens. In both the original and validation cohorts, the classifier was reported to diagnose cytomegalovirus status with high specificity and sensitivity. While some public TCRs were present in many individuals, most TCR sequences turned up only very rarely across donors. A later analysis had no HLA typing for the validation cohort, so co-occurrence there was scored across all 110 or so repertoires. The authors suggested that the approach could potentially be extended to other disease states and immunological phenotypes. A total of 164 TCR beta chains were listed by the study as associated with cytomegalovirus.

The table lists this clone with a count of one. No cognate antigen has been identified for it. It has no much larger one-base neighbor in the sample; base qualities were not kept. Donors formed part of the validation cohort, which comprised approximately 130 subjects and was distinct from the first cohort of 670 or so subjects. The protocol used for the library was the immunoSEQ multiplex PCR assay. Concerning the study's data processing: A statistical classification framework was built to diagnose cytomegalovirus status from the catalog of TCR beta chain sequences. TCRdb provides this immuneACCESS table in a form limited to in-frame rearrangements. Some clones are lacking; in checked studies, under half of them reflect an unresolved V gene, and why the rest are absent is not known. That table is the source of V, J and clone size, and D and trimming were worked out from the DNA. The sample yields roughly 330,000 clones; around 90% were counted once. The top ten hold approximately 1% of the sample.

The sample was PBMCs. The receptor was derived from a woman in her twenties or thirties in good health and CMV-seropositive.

The nucleotide sequence reads as follows: TGTGCCAGCAGCCCAACAAGGCCTAGCAGCTACGAGCAGTACTTC. Its protein reads: CASSPTRPSSYEQYF. The V gene is TRBV28 and the J gene is TRBJ2-7; D gene: possibly TRBD2, on 5 matching bases. From cysteine to phenylalanine, the CDR3 is 15 amino acids long. Only the CDR3 portion is preserved as DNA: 45 bases, with reading frame beginning at the first base. At the junction V is shortened by 6 bases and J by 3 bases, with 18 bases in between. CDR1 is given as MDHEN and CDR2 as SYDVKM, both from the germline V gene.